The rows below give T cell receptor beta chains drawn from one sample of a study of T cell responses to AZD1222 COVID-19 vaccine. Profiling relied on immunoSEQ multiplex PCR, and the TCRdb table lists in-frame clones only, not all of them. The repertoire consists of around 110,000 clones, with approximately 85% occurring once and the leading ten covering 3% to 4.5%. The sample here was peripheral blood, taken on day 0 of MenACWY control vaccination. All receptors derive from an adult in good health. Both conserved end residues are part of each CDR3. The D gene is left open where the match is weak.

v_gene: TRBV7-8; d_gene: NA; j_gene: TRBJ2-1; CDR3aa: CASSFRDGRIGGEQFF
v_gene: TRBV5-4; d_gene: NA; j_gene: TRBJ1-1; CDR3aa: CASSPHTEAFF
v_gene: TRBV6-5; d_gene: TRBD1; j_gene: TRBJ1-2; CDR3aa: CASSQGTGNYGYTF
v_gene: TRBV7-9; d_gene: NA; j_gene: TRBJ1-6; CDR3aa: CASSLRGADSPLHF
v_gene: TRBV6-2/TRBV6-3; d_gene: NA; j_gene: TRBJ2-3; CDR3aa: CASSDPSDSSTQYF
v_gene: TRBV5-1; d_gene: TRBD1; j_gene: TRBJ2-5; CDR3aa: CASSSGQGRLETQYF
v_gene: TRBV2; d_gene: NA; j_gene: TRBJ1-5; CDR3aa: CASSEALPGRRQHF
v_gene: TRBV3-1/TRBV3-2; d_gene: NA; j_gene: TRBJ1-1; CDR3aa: CASSRQLNTEAFF
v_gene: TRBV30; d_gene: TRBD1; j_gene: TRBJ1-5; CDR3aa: CAWNPGQGNQPQHF
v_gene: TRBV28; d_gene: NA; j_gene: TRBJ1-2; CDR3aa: CASSLKAVGPYGYTF
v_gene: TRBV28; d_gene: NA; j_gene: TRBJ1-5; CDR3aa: CASLDVNTQPQHF
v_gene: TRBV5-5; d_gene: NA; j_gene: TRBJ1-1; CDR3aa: CASSLFNLLNTEAFF
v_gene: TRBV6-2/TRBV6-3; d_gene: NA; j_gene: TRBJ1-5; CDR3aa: CASSYDWGQPQHF
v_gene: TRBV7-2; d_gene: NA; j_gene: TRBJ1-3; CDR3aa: CASSLAITGFGNTIYF
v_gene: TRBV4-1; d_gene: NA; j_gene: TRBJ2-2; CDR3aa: CASSRKTGKGSTGELFF
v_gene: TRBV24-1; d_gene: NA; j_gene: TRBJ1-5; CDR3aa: CATSRAGESNQPQHF
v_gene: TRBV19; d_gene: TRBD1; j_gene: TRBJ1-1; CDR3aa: CASSLRTGTVQAFF
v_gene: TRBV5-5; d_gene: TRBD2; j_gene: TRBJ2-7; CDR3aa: CASSLFGGGSSYEQYF
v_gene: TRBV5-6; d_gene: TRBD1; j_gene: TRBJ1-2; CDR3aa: CASSDRGRRLWGYTF
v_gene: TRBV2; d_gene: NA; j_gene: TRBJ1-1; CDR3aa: CASSEANTEAFF
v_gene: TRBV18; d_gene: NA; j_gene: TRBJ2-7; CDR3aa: CASSPLPEFEQYF
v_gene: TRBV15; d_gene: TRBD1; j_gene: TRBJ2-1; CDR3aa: CATSSLEGQGYNEQFF
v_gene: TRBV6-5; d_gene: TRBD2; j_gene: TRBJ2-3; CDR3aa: CATTIRGADTQYF
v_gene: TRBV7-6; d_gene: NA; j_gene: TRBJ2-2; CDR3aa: CASSLGQQGLTGELFF
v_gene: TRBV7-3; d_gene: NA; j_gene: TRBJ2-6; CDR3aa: CASSLLGANVLTF
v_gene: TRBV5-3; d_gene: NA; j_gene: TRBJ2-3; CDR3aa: CARSPLGGADTQYF
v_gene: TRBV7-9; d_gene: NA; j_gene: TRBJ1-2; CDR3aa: CASSLGAWMDGYTF
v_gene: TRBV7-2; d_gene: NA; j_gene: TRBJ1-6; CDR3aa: CASTVFNSPLHF
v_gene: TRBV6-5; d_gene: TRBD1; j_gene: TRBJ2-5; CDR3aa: CASKIDRGLEETQYF
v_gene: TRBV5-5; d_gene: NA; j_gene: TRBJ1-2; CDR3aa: CASSSKGGEAAGYGYTF
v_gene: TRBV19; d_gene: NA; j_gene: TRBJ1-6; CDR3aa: CASSYGVNSYNSPLHF
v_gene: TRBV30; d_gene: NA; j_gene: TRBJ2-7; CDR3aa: CAWRTVSSYEQYF
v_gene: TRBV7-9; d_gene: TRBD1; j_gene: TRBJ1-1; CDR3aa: CASRWAGTGDREAFF
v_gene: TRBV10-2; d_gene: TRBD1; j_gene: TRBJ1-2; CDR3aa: CASSDHNRGNYGYTF
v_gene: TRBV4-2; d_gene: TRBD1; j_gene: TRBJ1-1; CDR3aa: CASSQDPETGYTEAFF
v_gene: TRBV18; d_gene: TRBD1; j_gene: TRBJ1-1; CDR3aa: CASSRTRAGTGGTEAFF
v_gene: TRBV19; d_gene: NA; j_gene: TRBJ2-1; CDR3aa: CASTTRDASSYNEQFF
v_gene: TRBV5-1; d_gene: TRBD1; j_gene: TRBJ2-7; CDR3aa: CASSLVPGTGEEQYF
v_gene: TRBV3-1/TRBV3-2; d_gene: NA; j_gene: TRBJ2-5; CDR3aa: CASSQAGETQYF
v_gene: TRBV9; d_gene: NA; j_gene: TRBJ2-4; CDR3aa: CASSDAGGLAKNIQYF
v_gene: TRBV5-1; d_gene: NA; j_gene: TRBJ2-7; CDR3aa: CASSLGTSSYEQYF
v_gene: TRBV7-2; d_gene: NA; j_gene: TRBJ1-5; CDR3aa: CASSPNLGNQPQHF
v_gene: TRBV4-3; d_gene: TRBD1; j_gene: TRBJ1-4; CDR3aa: CASSQAGAGGEKLFF
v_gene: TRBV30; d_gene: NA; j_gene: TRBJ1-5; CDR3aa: CAWNLGWGGVNQPQHF
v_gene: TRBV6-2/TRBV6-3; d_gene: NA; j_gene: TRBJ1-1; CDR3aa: CASSYPQGSTEAFF
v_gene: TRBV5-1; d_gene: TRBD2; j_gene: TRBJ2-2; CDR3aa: CASSAGGPTGELFF
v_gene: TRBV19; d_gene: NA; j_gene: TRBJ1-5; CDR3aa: CASKTGGLYSNQPQHF
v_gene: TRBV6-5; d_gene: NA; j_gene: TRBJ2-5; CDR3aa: CASKFSETQYF
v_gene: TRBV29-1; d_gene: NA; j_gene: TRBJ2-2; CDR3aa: CSASPPREGTSQSTGELFF
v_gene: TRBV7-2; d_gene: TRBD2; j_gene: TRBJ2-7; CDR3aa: CASSPSGGGTYEQYF
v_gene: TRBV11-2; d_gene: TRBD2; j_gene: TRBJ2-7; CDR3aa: CASSAGGAGSEQYF
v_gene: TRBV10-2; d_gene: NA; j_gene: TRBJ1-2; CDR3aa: CASSPTRDGYTF
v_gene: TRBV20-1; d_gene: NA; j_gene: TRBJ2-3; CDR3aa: CSANTDTQYF
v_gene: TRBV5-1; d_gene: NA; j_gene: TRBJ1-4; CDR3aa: CASSLEPATNEKLFF
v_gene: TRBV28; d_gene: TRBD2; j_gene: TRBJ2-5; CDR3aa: CASRRRLAGRETQYF
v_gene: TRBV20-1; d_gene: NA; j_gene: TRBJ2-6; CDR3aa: CSASGRVPSGANVLTF
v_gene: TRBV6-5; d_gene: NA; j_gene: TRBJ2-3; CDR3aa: CASSWTDSTDTQYF
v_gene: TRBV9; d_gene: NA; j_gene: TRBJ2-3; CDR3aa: CASSVRGRETDTQYF
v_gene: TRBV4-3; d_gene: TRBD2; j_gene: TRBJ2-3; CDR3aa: CASSQDASGGYTDTQYF